This T cell receptor beta chain is from a study of untreated major depressive disorder. Regarding the study as a whole: All top five TRBV05-01 clones per subject were private clones.

Here immunoSEQ multiplex PCR was the method, and the copy in TCRdb shows in-frame clones only, minus some. The data contain tens of thousands of clones, over 85% of them singletons. With regard to this clone: The target antigen is unknown.

V shed 3 bases and J 0 bases; nucleotides not matched to a gene: 9. CDR1 MGHRA and CDR2 YSYEKL come from the germline V gene. This CDR3 region has 19 residues. The V and J genes are TRBV4-1 and TRBJ2-6; 9 nucleotides match TRBD1. This receptor was taken from a woman between 40 and 50 years old in good health. Specimen: CD4+ T cells from PBMCs. The CDR3 reads CASSHDRDRETSGANVLTF. The CDR3 region has the DNA TGCGCCAGCAGCCACGACAGGGACAGGGAGACCTCTGGGGCCAACGTCCTGACTTTC.